The entry that follows covers one T cell receptor (beta chain) sequence. Its target antigen remains unknown. One base away there is no much larger clone; base qualities are not given. CDR1 and CDR2, looked up from the germline V gene (reference sequence), are MNHNY and SVGAGI. There are 13 amino acids in the CDR3, from cysteine to phenylalanine inclusive. The retained sequence is limited to the CDR3, 39 bases, with the frame set at the first base. At the junction V is shortened by 7 bases and J by 6 bases, with 15 bases in between. This record comes from a study of cytomegalovirus exposure and HLA in healthy donors (dated by TCRdb to 2015 to 2018). Regarding the research as a whole: According to an earlier analysis of around 600 of the donors, about 179 million T cells yielded over 90 million unique TCR beta sequences and less than 300 Gb of sequence data. Roughly 300 gigabases of sequencing data and around 88 million unique TCR sequences made up an early release that covered over 550 HLA-typed donors. Of the roughly 430 genotyped donors, about 80% fell in the genetic ancestry cluster associated with self-reported Caucasian donors. The study aimed to test whether cataloging public T cell receptors could reveal signatures of past pathogen exposure. Using immunosequencing, the study profiled T cell repertoires from around 680 subjects and related those repertoires to cytomegalovirus serostatus. Along with the roughly 670-subject first cohort, a separate validation cohort of over 90 different subjects was used. High-throughput TCR immunosequencing, statistical association of individual TCRs with disease status, and machine learning were combined to predict cytomegalovirus infection status. A later analysis re-analyzed previously published TCR beta repertoires from 600 to 850 donors and added high-resolution HLA genotyping to study TCR occurrence patterns. Rather than drawing on any new phenotypic data, the later analysis identified candidate immune exposures from TCR beta sequences and the way those sequences occurred across donors. An earlier analysis of 587 of the donors applied high-throughput TCR beta sequencing to assess whether each TCR beta V gene segment acted as functional or pseudogenic. Donor age, sex, ethnicity and CMV serostatus were collected together with the repertoire data. In a later genetic analysis, genome-wide SNP genotypes for 398 of the 666 donors were used, and that subset was treated as a discovery cohort. Every repertoire in the discovery cohort had been generated on one and the same sequencing platform. Both class I and class II loci were covered by HLA typing, at four-digit resolution. The number of typed donors differed by locus: about 620-630 for A, B, C, DRB1 and DQB1; 522 for DQA1; approximately 600 for DPA1; and some 430 for DPB1. Roughly 5 DR-DQ haplotypes were handled as single units for association and clustering because linkage in the cohort was strong. On average, roughly 250,000 unique TCR beta nucleotide sequences were sequenced per donor among several hundred genotyped donors of the cohort, with 15% to 20% of those sequences being non-productive.

The library was produced with the immunoSEQ multiplex PCR assay. For the multiplex PCR, a mixture combining 60 forward primers for TCR Vbeta segments and 13 reverse primers for TCR Jbeta segments was used. A multiplex PCR assay on genomic DNA amplified the CDR3 region of rearranged TCR beta genes. The Illumina HiSeq System was used to sequence the amplified TCR beta libraries as 87-base-pair reads. As for the authors' bioinformatics: In a later analysis, 70 million to 95 million unique TCR beta chains were counted across the roughly 610 repertoires, and around 11 million of these chains were shared by at least two donors. A nearest-neighbor algorithm error-corrected the raw reads and collapsed the reads into unique sequences, merging closely related sequences to remove PCR and sequencing errors. CDR3 sequences were aligned to IMGT reference sequences to assign V, D and J gene segments. For a sequence to be retained, at least a six-nucleotide match to both a V gene segment and a J gene segment was required. Rearrangements were classified as productive when the CDR3 lacked stop codons and remained in frame with V and J, and all other rearrangements were classified as non-productive. Following IMGT convention, CDR3 was defined as the stretch from the second conserved V-encoded cysteine to the conserved J-encoded phenylalanine. The earlier analysis of approximately 500 of the donors excluded sequences that lacked an unambiguous match to a single V gene segment. In an earlier analysis of almost 600 of the donors, a V segment was called functional when productive rearrangements were above 56.7%, and segregating when the standard deviation between donors exceeded 5%. A statistical classification framework was built for diagnosing cytomegalovirus status from the catalog of TCR beta chain sequences. In a later analysis, TCR nucleotide sequences were compared against IMGT/GENE-DB human TR gene sequences so that V and J genes could be assigned. Using the TCRdist pipeline, a later analysis assigned CDR3 sequences along with most-parsimonious VDJ recombination scenarios. A later analysis defined each TCR beta chain by its CDR3 amino acid sequence plus V-gene family, and excluded reads lacking a unique V-gene family. In a later analysis, a few hundred highly shared, low-generation-probability nucleotide sequences were removed to address suspected cross-contamination and a sequencing artifact. A later analysis calculated a clonal expansion index for each public chain from normalized within-repertoire ranks of inferred template counts. In a later analysis, generation probabilities were computed with a VDJ recombination model fitted to out-of-frame rearrangements, and the resulting probabilities were checked against IGoR. A later analysis scored TCR-TCR, TCR-HLA and TCR-CMV co-occurrence with hypergeometric tests, applying a repertoire-size bias correction to TCR pairs. A later analysis estimated false discovery rates by permuting HLA or CMV assignments 20 times. In a later analysis, co-occurring TCRs were grouped using DBSCAN, and TCRdist sequence similarity was added for clustering within HLA-allele-positive subsets. Co-occurrence clustering excluded repertoires with fewer than 30,000 or more than 120,000 public chains, plus five with anomalous nucleotide sharing. TCRdb carries this immuneACCESS record with in-frame sequences only. Its versions omit some clonotypes, under half of them owing to an unresolved V gene in the studies checked, with the rest unexplained. That table gives V, J and clone size, and the DNA gave D and trimming. The sample has 150,000 to 200,000 clones on record, around 80% of them singletons. The ten biggest clones cover 1.1% to 1.5% of the sample.

In total, approximately 610 healthy bone marrow donors made up the cohort. Cohort members were all nominally healthy when sampled, although unrecorded immune exposures were likely present. The donor was CMV seropositive and belonged to the group of 250 to 300 seropositive cohort members. Each donor provided a peripheral blood sample, and peripheral blood mononuclear cells were used for TCR beta sequencing. The Qiagen DNeasy Blood Extraction Kit was used to extract genomic DNA from the blood cell samples. Broad study findings and their caveats: A cluster of highly shared sequence variants was judged likely to represent a technical artifact of the sequencing pipeline. An association between a missense DCLRE1C variant and V-gene and J-gene trimming of TCR beta chains was found in a later genetic analysis and replicated in an independent cohort. Because HLA typing was missing for some donors at each locus, association tests included only the typed subset. Correlated functional status among segregating V segments might be attributable to linkage disequilibrium, but an unknown experimental factor could not be ruled out. A later analysis found that HLA-associated TCR beta chains were more clonally expanded and had lower generation probabilities than equally common non-associated chains. Some IMGT-functional V segments, including TRBV6-2 and TRBV6-3, could not be distinguished by the 87-base-pair reads and were therefore excluded. Several of the top co-occurrence clusters appeared to be linked to parvovirus B19, influenza, CMV and Epstein-Barr virus, according to a later analysis. The classifier was reported to diagnose cytomegalovirus status with high specificity and sensitivity in both the original and validation cohorts. The presence/absence analyses assumed that sequencing depth was roughly uniform across donors, and that assumption may not be true. Because counts were too low, roughly 17 rarely observed V segments, including chromosome 9 orphons, were left out of the earlier analysis of roughly 600 of the donors. Most TCR sequences were seen in very few donors, while some public TCRs were found in many individuals. A further reported finding was that TCR beta sequences accurately predicted the HLA-A and HLA-B alleles for most subjects in the first cohort. In a later genetic analysis, fewer N-insertions in productive TCRs were reported among donors in an Asian-associated ancestry cluster than the roughly 700-donor mean. In a later analysis, some 18,000 TCR beta sequences were associated with specific HLA alleles at a false discovery rate of 0.05. Broadly in line with IMGT annotations, most TCR beta V segments showed up in productive rearrangements about 87% or about 30% of the time in an earlier analysis of several hundred of the donors. When HLA alleles, especially DR and DQ, strongly co-occurred, TCR associations were difficult to assign to individual alleles. In this cohort, only TCR beta chains were sequenced, and detectable features were limited by the absence of alpha or paired-chain data. In a later analysis, most CMV-associated TCR beta chains were found to appear HLA-restricted, with HLA associations seemingly driven largely by CMV exposure. The authors suggested that the approach could potentially be extended to other disease states and immunological phenotypes. In vitro tests confirmed that a few of the cytomegalovirus-associated TCR beta chains recognize cytomegalovirus antigens. In a later analysis, TCR association rates were found to vary across HLA loci, with the most associated TCRs seen for DRB1 alleles and the fewest for HLA-C alleles. The study gave a list of 150 to 200 TCR beta chains associated with cytomegalovirus. Immune exposure information for the cohort was limited to CMV serostatus.

Sample: PBMCs. The rearranged chain carries TRBV6-6 and TRBJ1-2, with the D gene too uncertain to name. The receptor was derived from a girl between 5 and 17 years old in good health and CMV-seropositive. The DNA sequence follows: TGTGCCAGCACCAACATGGGTCAGGATGGCTACACCTTC. Its amino acids are CASTNMGQDGYTF.